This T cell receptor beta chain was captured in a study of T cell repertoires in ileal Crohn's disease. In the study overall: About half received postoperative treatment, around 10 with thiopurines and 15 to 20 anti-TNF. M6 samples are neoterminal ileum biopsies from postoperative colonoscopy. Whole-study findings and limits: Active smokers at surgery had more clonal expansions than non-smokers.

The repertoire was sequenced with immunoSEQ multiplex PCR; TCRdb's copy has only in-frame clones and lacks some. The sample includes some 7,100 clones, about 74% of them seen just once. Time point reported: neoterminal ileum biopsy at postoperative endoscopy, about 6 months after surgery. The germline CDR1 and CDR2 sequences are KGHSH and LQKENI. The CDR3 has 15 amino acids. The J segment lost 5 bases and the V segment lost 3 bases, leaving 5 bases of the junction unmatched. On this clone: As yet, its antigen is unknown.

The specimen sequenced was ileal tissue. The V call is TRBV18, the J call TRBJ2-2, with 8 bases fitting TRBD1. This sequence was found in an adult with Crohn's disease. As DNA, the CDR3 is TGTGCCAGCTCACCCGGACAGGGAGTTACCGGGGAGCTGTTTTTT. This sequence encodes CASSPGQGVTGELFF. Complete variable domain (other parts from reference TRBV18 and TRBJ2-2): NAGVMQNPRHLVRRRGQEARLRCSPMKGHSHVYWYRQLPEEGLKFMVYLQKENIIDESGMPKERFSAEFPKEGPSILRIQQVVRGDSAAYFCASSPGQGVTGELFFGEGSRLTVL.